The subject of this entry is one T cell receptor beta chain. Germline CDR1 is LNHNV and CDR2 is YYDKDF (reference sequence). This CDR3 has 15 residues. The ends were cut back, 0 bases at V and 8 bases at J, with 14 bases in the middle. This record comes from a study of blood T cell repertoires in COVID-19. Overall study: Acute and convalescent COVID-19 samples came from the United States, Italy and Spain. T cells, B-cell-depleted T cells, or PBMCs provided the cDNA or gDNA that served as material.

Individuals aged roughly 18 to 90 years were recruited from 24 US areas. Two negative PCRs, clearance, or symptom resolution characterized the recovered Cohort 3 donors. Produced via immunoSEQ multiplex PCR; TCRdb's table is partial and in-frame only. The sample has 250,000 to 300,000 clones; roughly 90% are singletons. The V gene is TRBV15, the J gene TRBJ2-1, with a tentative D call TRBD2 (6 bases). The TCR sequence derives from a woman in her twenties or thirties who had recovered from COVID-19. The sample comprised PBMCs or T cells enriched from blood (not recorded which). CDR3 sequence: CATSRDHGGKDEQFF. Written as DNA, the CDR3 is TGTGCCACCAGCAGAGATCACGGCGGGAAGGATGAGCAGTTCTTC. The complete variable domain, with remaining parts taken from reference TRBV15 and TRBJ2-1, reads DAMVIQNPRYQVTQFGKPVTLSCSQTLNHNVMYWYQQKSSQAPKLLFHYYDKDFNNEADTPDNFQSRRPNTSFCFLDIRSPGLGDTAMYLCATSRDHGGKDEQFFGPGTRLTVL.